Presented here are 20 T cell receptor beta chains from one specimen sequenced in a study of regulatory T cells in long-lasting Graves disease. Arm-PCR with iRepertoire HTBI primers amplified the CDR3 regions for these TCR beta libraries. Each CDR3 protein gets one entry after TCRdb re-called the multiplex PCR reads with MiXCR. The sample shows about 300,000 distinct CDR3 sequences, under 20% of them seen only once. Time point here: newly diagnosed GD, antithyroid drugs for less than 3 months. After RNA was extracted from PBMCs, the TCR library was made from it. The sample in question was peripheral blood mononuclear cells (PBMCs), obtained at new diagnosis, from a patient treated with antithyroid drugs. The receptors shown here come from a female donor with Graves disease.

In the case of this clonotype: A read error is likely here: a far larger clone is one base away. This chain joins TRBV2 and TRBJ2-7, with 10 bases that match TRBD2. Germline CDR1 reads SNHLY; CDR2 reads FYNNEI. V trimming: 6 bases; J trimming: 7 bases; junction bases outside the gene matches: 12. CDR3 length: 15 residues. The CDR3 reads CASSELAGPYNEQYF. For the CDR3, the DNA is TGTGCCAGCAGCGAACTAGCGGGGCCATACAATGAGCAGTACTTC.

The chain links TRBV9 to TRBJ2-7, with TRBD2 matching 12 bases. V gave up 2 bases and J gave up 2 bases; unmatched junction bases: 2. This CDR3 comprises 15 residues. Germline CDR1 SGDLS, CDR2 YYNGEE. For the CDR3, the DNA is TGTGCCAGCAGCGTGACTAGCGGGGGCCCCTACGAGCAGTACTTC. Translation: CASSVTSGGPYEQYF.

The chain links TRBV6-1 to TRBJ1-1; no reliable D call. This CDR3 region has 15 residues. Germline V lookup: CDR1 MNHNS, CDR2 SASEGT. V was cut by 7 bases and J by 3 bases, with 18 bases left in between. The CDR3 sequence is CASNFEEQRYTEAFF. DNA for the CDR3: TGTGCCAGCAATTTCGAGGAACAGCGCTACACTGAAGCTTTCTTT.

The chain is built from TRBV6-1 and TRBJ1-5, with 9 bases that match TRBD1. Per the germline V gene, CDR1 is MNHNS and CDR2 is SASEGT. J was trimmed by 5 bases and V by 10 bases; bases with no gene match: 9. The CDR3 sequence is 14 residues long. CDR3 DNA sequence: TGTGCCACCCAAGGGGGACAGGGTGATCAGCCCCAGCATTTT. It translates to CATQGGQGDQPQHF.

With regard to this clonotype: A far larger clone is a single base away, which makes a read error likely. This CDR3 is CASSLAPTGSSYEQYF. CDR3 bases: TGTGCCAGCAGCTTAGCCCCTACAGGGTCGTCCTACGAGCAGTACTTC. V usage is TRBV7-2 and J usage is TRBJ2-7; D is possibly TRBD1 (6 bases). The CDR3 is 16 residues long. Germline lookup yields CDR1 SGHTA and CDR2 FQGNSA. V lost 0 bases, J lost 1 base, and 13 bases lay in between.

This clonotype was seen repeatedly, ten times or more. The chain recombines TRBV12-3 or TRBV12-4 with TRBJ1-2; D is unclear. CDR3 length: 11 residues. V lost 8 bases to trimming and J lost 4 bases, with 8 bases between them. In DNA form, the CDR3 reads TGTGCCAGCGGGATCGGCTATGGCTACACCTTC. Protein sequence: CASGIGYGYTF.

The sample holds many counts of this clonotype. The chain uses TRBV20-1 and TRBJ1-4, with unresolved D. This CDR3 has 13 amino acids. Germline V gene lookup returns CDR1 DFQATT and CDR2 SNEGSKA (reference sequence). V dropped 0 bases and J dropped 8 bases, with 10 bases sitting between them. The CDR3 nucleotides read TGCAGTGCTAGAGAGGGTCGGGAGGAAAAACTGTTTTTT. Translation gives CSAREGREEKLFF.

This clonotype has at least ten counts. V gene TRBV30 combines with J gene TRBJ1-2; D uncertain. The CDR3 loop spans 12 amino acids. Germline assignment: CDR1 GTSNPN and CDR2 SVGIG (reference sequence). The V end lost 1 base, the J end lost 2 bases, and 5 bases lay between the germline ends. This CDR3 reads CAWSAENYGYTF. The DNA of the CDR3 is TGTGCCTGGAGTGCAGAGAACTATGGCTACACCTTC.

This clonotype was seen only a few times. The chain links TRBV9 to TRBJ2-6; D is perhaps TRBD1 (6 bases). The CDR3 totals 20 residues. The germline gives CDR1 SGDLS, CDR2 YYNGEE. The V and J ends lost 0 bases and 0 bases respectively, with 19 bases between them. Here the CDR3 reads CASSVVGNTGLSSGANVLTF. CDR3 nucleotide sequence: TGTGCCAGCAGCGTAGTAGGTAACACAGGGTTAAGCTCTGGGGCCAACGTCCTGACTTTC.

This clonotype was detected many times. The rearrangement joins TRBV28 to TRBJ2-7, with D hard to call. CDR1 is MDHEN, CDR2 SYDVKM, per germline. This CDR3 is 12 amino acids long. Trimming left V 3 bases short and J 4 bases short, with 7 bases between. CDR3 bases: TGTGCCAGCAGTTTGGCCCGTTACGAGCAGTACTTC. The encoded protein is CASSLARYEQYF. The entire variable domain, with the rest obtained from reference TRBV28 and TRBJ2-7, is as follows: DVKVTQSSRYLVKRTGEKVFLECVQDMDHENMFWYRQDPGLGLRLIYFSYDVKMKEKGDIPEGYSVSREKKERFSLILESASTNQTSMYLCASSLARYEQYFGPGTRLTVT.

The chain's CDR3 is CASGESTGDGYTF. CDR3 sequence (DNA): TGTGCCAGCGGAGAGTCGACAGGGGATGGCTACACCTTC. This chain joins TRBV2 and TRBJ1-2; 8 nucleotides agree with TRBD1. The CDR3 runs to 13 residues. Losses at the gene ends were 8 bases for V and 6 bases for J; bases not matched to a gene: 8. CDR1 and CDR2 from the germline V gene are SNHLY and FYNNEI. Full variable domain (remainder filled in from reference TRBV2 and TRBJ1-2): EPEVTQTPSHQVTQMGQEVILRCVPISNHLYFYWYRQILGQKVEFLVSFYNNEISEKSEIFDDQFSVERPDGSNFTLKIRSTKLEDSAMYFCASGESTGDGYTFGSGTRLTVV.

The table lists this clonotype with a few counts. This chain links TRBV19 with TRBJ2-7; TRBD1 aligns across 9 bases. Germline V CDR1 and CDR2: LNHDA, SQIVND (reference sequence). CDR3 size: 15 residues. V shed 5 bases, J shed 3 bases, and the junction held 8 bases outside the gene matches. The CDR3 protein is CASSAQGATLYEQYF. DNA for the CDR3: TGTGCCAGTAGTGCACAGGGGGCTACCCTCTACGAGCAGTACTTC.

This clonotype has ten or more counts. The J gene is TRBJ2-7, the V gene TRBV7-8, with 7 bases matching TRBD1. Germline V lookup: CDR1 SGHVS, CDR2 FQNEAQ. V shed 6 bases and J 0 bases; nucleotides not matched to a gene: 8. The CDR3 has 15 amino acids. The CDR3 region is CASRAQGQYSYEQYF. The CDR3 DNA reads TGTGCCAGCAGGGCCCAGGGACAGTACTCCTACGAGCAGTACTTC.

This clonotype was counted at least ten times. The genes are TRBV20-1 and TRBJ2-5; TRBD2 matches at 12 bases. V was clipped by 0 bases and J by 5 bases; unmatched bases: 4. There are 15 residues in the CDR3. The germline gives CDR1 DFQATT, CDR2 SNEGSKA (reference sequence). The CDR3 nucleotides read TGCAGTGCTAGAGATCTAGCGGGAGGGCCTGAGACCCAGTACTTC. Translating gives CSARDLAGGPETQYF.

This clonotype came up many times. V and J are TRBV24-1 and TRBJ1-2, with TRBD1 matching 8 bases. Trimming took 4 bases from V and 7 from J; bases not matched to a gene: 7. The CDR3 runs to 14 residues. Germline V lookup: CDR1 KGHDR, CDR2 SFDVKD. CDR3 in amino acids: CATSEPDRAGGYTF. The DNA of the CDR3 is TGTGCCACCAGTGAACCGGACAGGGCGGGTGGCTACACCTTC.

The chain has TRBV12-3 or TRBV12-4 and TRBJ2-1, with 11 bases that match TRBD2. V gave up 6 bases and J gave up 9 bases; unmatched junction bases: 13. The CDR3 runs 16 residues. CDR3 amino acids: CASSPGGASGRSEQFF. The CDR3 DNA reads TGTGCCAGCAGCCCGGGCGGGGCTAGCGGGAGGAGTGAGCAGTTCTTC.

This clonotype was seen at least ten times. V and J are TRBV19 and TRBJ2-7, with D perhaps TRBD1 or TRBD2 (5 bases each). The CDR3 has 14 amino acids. The germline CDR1 and CDR2 sequences are LNHDA and SQIVND (reference sequence). V shed 3 bases and J shed 1 base, with 10 bases lying between them. The CDR3 region has the DNA TGTGCCAGTAGTATTGGGGGAATTTCCTACGAGCAGTACTTC. Protein sequence: CASSIGGISYEQYF.

This clonotype was counted between two and nine times. The rearrangement links TRBV28 to TRBJ2-7; TRBD2 aligns across 7 bases. V was clipped by 6 bases and J by 11 bases; unmatched bases: 4. The length of the CDR3 is 10 residues. Germline loops: CDR1 MDHEN, CDR2 SYDVKM. This CDR3 reads CASRGGSEYF. CDR3 coding DNA: TGTGCCAGCAGGGGGGGGTCGGAGTACTTC.

This clonotype was counted ten times or more. The chain joins TRBV6-1 to TRBJ2-5; D remains ambiguous. From germline, CDR1 is MNHNS and CDR2 SASEGT. The CDR3 loop spans 13 amino acids. V was pared by 6 bases and J by 3 bases, with 11 bases between. DNA of the CDR3: TGTGCCAGCAGCGCCTATACCGAAGAGACCCAGTACTTC. Its protein product is CASSAYTEETQYF.

A remark on this clonotype: This clone may be a read error of a much larger clone one base away. The rearrangement links TRBV11-3 to TRBJ2-1; 8 bases align to TRBD1. Germline V CDR1 and CDR2: SGHNT, YENEEA. V shed 4 bases, J shed 10 bases, and the junction held 12 bases outside the gene matches. This CDR3 region has 15 residues. The CDR3 is CASSSAGTGPYEQFF. The DNA for the CDR3 is TGTGCCAGCAGCTCCGCAGGGACAGGTCCCTACGAGCAGTTCTTC.